This T cell receptor beta chain is from a study of CXCR3-negative and CXCR3-positive naive CD8 T cells (dated by TCRdb to the late 2010s). Looking at the study overall: In total, about 135 million TRB reads were obtained, corresponding to roughly 1.5 +/- 0.3 million reads per library. TRBV-TRBJ cluster analysis included naive subsets from roughly 5 donors and memory cells from 3 donors. Diversity and physicochemical repertoire analyses covered 11 donors pooled from two independent experiments. Summary of the overall study and its limitations: Similar TRBV-TRBJ usage was shown by naive CXCR3-negative and CXCR3-positive cells from the same donor, whereas distinct patterns were shown by memory cells. Because surface CD5, which is linked to self-reactivity in mice, was comparable between the naive subsets, TCR interaction strength was also inferred from the physicochemical properties of TRB CDR3s. Repertoire diversity was comparably high in both naive subsets but much lower in memory CD8+ T cells. TRB CDR3s from CXCR3-positive naive cells showed higher hydrophobicity (lower Kidera factor 4), lower energy, and higher strength and volume indices than CXCR3-negative naive cells. Because CXCR3 expression was partially decreased after cryopreservation, freshly isolated PBMCs were used for most assays.

Notes on this clonotype: The antigen this receptor binds is unknown.

Data came from a NextSeq 550. The Human TCR Profiling Kit (MiLaboratory) was used to make UMI-labeled 5' RACE TRB cDNA libraries. cDNA synthesis used the entire amount of extracted RNA, and PCR amplification then used the entire amount of cDNA produced. Libraries were prepared in parallel using an identical number of PCR cycles. Processing in the source paper ran as follows. About 54,000 +/- 9,700 unique UMI-labeled TRB cDNA molecules per library were extracted with MIGEC and MiXCR, with at least two reads per UMI required. On average, roughly 40,000 +/- 10,000 functional in-frame TRB CDR3 nucleotide clonotypes lacking stop codons were found per library. After each sample was downsampled to 5000 UMI-labeled TRB molecules, VDJtools was used to calculate diversity metrics such as normalized Shannon-Wiener and Chao1. Clonotype-size-weighted physicochemical properties of the central five CDR3 residues (interaction energy, strength, volume and Kidera factor 4) were computed in VDJtools. After reprocessing by TCRdb, each CDR3 protein sequence is one entry, and no DNA is given. The V and J calls follow TCRdb's processing rather than the paper's. This specimen's table enumerates roughly 7,200 distinct CDR3 sequences. The ten largest clones take up around 1.5% of the sample.

From cysteine to phenylalanine, the CDR3 is 15 amino acids long. The record lacks a DNA sequence. The germline V gene gives CDR1 as SQVTM and CDR2 as ANQGSEA. Each CD8+ T cell subset was flow-sorted in triplicate, with roughly 300,000 cells per subset placed directly into RLT lysis buffer. To keep memory contaminants out, a stringent definition of naive CD8+ T cells was applied: CD45RO-CCR7+CD27+CD95-. Peripheral blood mononuclear cells were isolated from buffy coats by standard density gradient centrifugation. A FACSAria III was used to flow-sort naive CD8+ T cells into CXCR3-negative and CXCR3-positive populations. An RNeasy Mini Kit was used to extract total RNA from the sorted cells.

Recombination linked TRBV29-1 to TRBJ2-7; the D gene TCRdb calls, TRBD1, cannot be checked with no DNA. The specimen sequenced was naive CXCR3+ CD8+ T cells from blood. The cell subset or site label corresponds to: CD45RO-CCR7+CD27+CD95- naive CD8+ T cells expressing CXCR3 (TNR3+). The source of this sequence is a human donor in good health. Some clones in this sample may be carry-over from other donors' samples. The CDR3 amino acid sequence is: CSVEDLRTGANEQYF.